This passage covers 25 T cell receptor beta chains from one sample sequenced in a study of CD8 T cells in Susac syndrome. RNA, at about 0.45 to 1 ug, was reverse transcribed with random hexamers. In TCRdb, the immunoSEQ multiplex PCR reads were re-called with MiXCR into one record per CDR3 protein. The repertoire holds approximately 170,000 distinct CDR3 sequences, with 85% to 95% as singletons. Sequencing used CD4+ T cells from PBMCs. These receptor sequences come from a human donor in good health.

V gene TRBV12-1 combines with J gene TRBJ2-3; TRBD2, the table's D call, lacks a check against the DNA. TRBV12-1 is a pseudogene locus. The CDR3 extends over 16 amino acids. The CDR3 DNA is TGTGCCAGCAGCTTTGCGCTAGCGGGGGCCCCATATACGCAGTATTTT. This translates into CASSFALAGAPYTQYF.

The chain recombines TRBV20-1 with TRBJ1-1, with a possible D match to TRBD1 (6 bases). The germline V gene encodes CDR1 DFQATT and CDR2 SNEGSKA (reference sequence). CDR3 length: 15 residues. Trimming shortened V by 2 bases and J by 3 bases, and 16 bases separated the two germline ends. CDR3 DNA sequence: TGCAGTGCTAGACCCATGGGGGGCAAGGACACTGAAGCTTTCTTT. Protein sequence: CSARPMGGKDTEAFF.

The chain carries TRBV7-9 and TRBJ2-7, with D uncertain. Germline lookup yields CDR1 SEHNR and CDR2 FQNEAQ (reference sequence). V gave up 5 bases and J gave up 2 bases, with 13 bases separating them. There are 14 residues in the CDR3. The CDR3 nucleotides read TGTGCCAGCAGCGGGCGATCAGGCCCCTACGAGCAGTACTTC. Protein sequence: CASSGRSGPYEQYF.

This CDR3 is CSASPGGDGYGYTF. The CDR3, as DNA: TGCAGCGCCTCCCCAGGGGGCGATGGATATGGCTACACCTTC. V is TRBV29-1 and J is TRBJ1-2; 8 bases are shared with TRBD1. The trim removed 7 bases at V and 5 bases at J, leaving 12 bases unmatched. The CDR3 is 14 amino acids. Germline CDR1 SQVTM, CDR2 ANQGSEA.

This chain links TRBV5-1 with TRBJ2-2, with D maybe TRBD1 (5 bases). V was cut by 1 base and J by 2 bases, with 12 bases left in between. Germline lookup yields CDR1 SGHRS and CDR2 YFSETQ. The CDR3 spans 16 residues. The CDR3: CASSLMPDSNTGELFF. CDR3 in DNA: TGCGCCAGCAGCTTGATGCCCGACAGCAACACCGGGGAGCTGTTTTTT.

V is TRBV20-1 and J is TRBJ1-5, with a tentative D call TRBD1 (5 bases). Trimming removed 3 bases from V and 5 bases from J, with 11 bases in between. CDR1 and CDR2 from the germline V gene are DFQATT and SNEGSKA (reference sequence). CDR3 size: 13 residues. The CDR3 DNA is TGCAGTGCTAGTCAAGCAGGGCATCAGCCCCAGCATTTT. Translating it yields CSASQAGHQPQHF.

This clonotype has only one observation. The chain employs TRBV5-1 and TRBJ2-3, with a weak D call TRBD1 (6 bases). Germline lookup yields CDR1 SGHRS and CDR2 YFSETQ. The CDR3 is made up of 14 amino acids. Between the trimmed V and J ends, which lost 1 base and 4 bases, there was a span of 10 bases. CDR3 in DNA: TGCGCCAGCAGCTTGACAGGGTCGGCAGATACGCAGTATTTT. This gives the protein CASSLTGSADTQYF.

V usage is TRBV3-1 and J usage is TRBJ2-5; D possibly corresponds to TRBD2 (5 bases). This CDR3 spans 14 amino acids. CDR1 LGHDT and CDR2 YNNKEL come from the germline V gene (reference sequence). V lost 4 bases to trimming and J lost 0 bases, with 9 bases between them. The CDR3 loop reads CASSPRGNQETQYF. The CDR3 DNA follows: TGTGCCAGCAGCCCCCGAGGGAACCAAGAGACCCAGTACTTC.

The chain uses TRBV16 and TRBJ1-2; no firm D call. Looked up from germline, CDR1 is KGHSY and CDR2 is FQNENV. Trimming removed 9 bases at V and 3 bases at J, with 14 bases between. The CDR3 spans 13 residues. The CDR3 protein is CARSQERDYGYTF. CDR3 nucleotide sequence: TGTGCCAGGTCCCAGGAGAGGGACTATGGCTACACCTTC.

The chain links TRBV12-3 or TRBV12-4 to TRBJ1-5; 8 nucleotides align to TRBD1. The CDR3 covers 14 residues. V was clipped by 9 bases and J by 4 bases; unmatched bases: 8. CDR3 residues: CASGTTGGNQPQHF. As DNA, the CDR3 is TGTGCCAGTGGCACCACAGGGGGAAATCAGCCCCAGCATTTT.

The CDR3 here is CSASIHQETQYF. In nucleotides, the CDR3 is TGCAGTGCTAGTATTCACCAAGAGACCCAGTACTTC. The genes are TRBV20-1 and TRBJ2-5; D uncertain. This CDR3 has 12 amino acids. The germline CDR1 and CDR2 sequences are DFQATT and SNEGSKA (reference sequence). The ends were cut back, 3 bases at V and 0 bases at J, with 5 bases in the middle.

There are a few counts of this clonotype. The V and J genes are TRBV25-1 and TRBJ2-5, with 10 positions matching TRBD2. The V gene's germline CDR1 is MGHDK and CDR2 SYGVNS. V shed 5 bases and J 1 base; nucleotides not matched to a gene: 7. The CDR3 sequence is 16 residues long. CDR3 sequence reads: CASSIFSGGFQETQYF. CDR3 coding DNA: TGTGCCAGCAGTATCTTTAGCGGGGGGTTCCAAGAGACCCAGTACTTC. The full variable domain, its missing parts supplied by reference TRBV25-1 and TRBJ2-5, is EADIYQTPRYLVIGTGKKITLECSQTMGHDKMYWYQQDPGMELHLIHYSYGVNSTEKGDLSSESTVSRIRTEHFPLTLESARPSHTSQYLCASSIFSGGFQETQYFGPGTRLLVL.

This chain joins TRBV5-1 and TRBJ1-1; 8 nucleotides align to TRBD1. The CDR3 totals 13 residues. In germline, CDR1 is SGHRS, CDR2 YFSETQ. Trimming cost V 4 bases and J 5 bases; bases outside gene matches: 4. CDR3 in amino acids: CASSDQGATEAFF. In DNA, the CDR3 is TGCGCCAGCAGCGACCAGGGGGCAACTGAAGCTTTCTTT.

J is TRBJ1-2 and V is TRBV12-3 or TRBV12-4, with D perhaps matching TRBD1 (6 bases). CDR3 size: 13 residues. The V end lost 8 bases, the J end lost 4 bases, and 14 bases lay between the germline ends. Here the CDR3 reads CASQKQGRYGYTF. CDR3 bases: TGTGCCAGCCAAAAACAGGGACGCTATGGCTACACCTTC.

The V gene is TRBV29-1, the J gene TRBJ1-1; D possibly corresponds to TRBD1 (6 bases). This CDR3 spans 14 amino acids. Germline V gene data show CDR1 as SQVTM and CDR2 as ANQGSEA. V was cut by 6 bases and J by 6 bases, with 20 bases left in between. The CDR3 region is CSVGKAGGEAEAFF. DNA of the CDR3: TGCAGCGTCGGAAAGGCGGGGGGCGAGGCTGAAGCTTTCTTT.

The chain links TRBV19 to TRBJ2-1, with D possibly matching TRBD2 (5 bases). The CDR3 runs to 15 residues. CDR1 LNHDA and CDR2 SQIVND come from the germline V gene (reference sequence). Deletions cut 6 bases from V and 6 bases from J, with 18 bases between. As DNA, the CDR3 is TGTGCCAGTAGACCTACTAGTGTCCTTCTCAATGAGCAGTTCTTC. Protein: CASRPTSVLLNEQFF. Filled out from reference TRBV19 and TRBJ2-1, the complete variable domain reads DGGITQSPKYLFRKEGQNVTLSCEQNLNHDAMYWYRQDPGQGLRLIYYSQIVNDFQKGDIAEGYSVSREKKESFPLTVTSAQKNPTAFYLCASRPTSVLLNEQFFGPGTRLTVL.

The chain combines TRBV15 with TRBJ2-3, with 8 bases lining up with TRBD2. The CDR3 totals 14 residues. Germline lookup yields CDR1 LNHNV and CDR2 YYDKDF (reference sequence). The V segment lost 7 bases and the J segment 2 bases; nucleotides outside the gene matches: 5. The CDR3 region has the DNA TGTGCCACCATGCCGGGGGGGTTCACAGATACGCAGTATTTT. Amino acids: CATMPGGFTDTQYF.

The chain joins TRBV6-5 to TRBJ1-5, with 10 bases fitting TRBD1. This CDR3 contains 15 residues. Germline V gene data show CDR1 as MNHEY and CDR2 as SVGAGI. Trimming at V came to 6 bases and at J to 6 bases, leaving 8 bases not matched to a gene. The CDR3: CASRQSGTGVQPQHF. As DNA, the CDR3 is TGTGCCAGCAGGCAATCCGGGACAGGGGTTCAGCCCCAGCATTTT.

The gene calls are TRBV7-9 and TRBJ1-3; D ambiguous. Between the trimmed V and J ends, which lost 6 bases and 0 bases, there was a span of 6 bases. The CDR3 covers 13 residues. Germline V CDR1 and CDR2: SEHNR, FQNEAQ (reference sequence). The CDR3 DNA sequence: TGTGCCAGCAGTGAGGTCTCTGGAAACACCATATATTTT. It encodes CASSEVSGNTIYF.

The chain has TRBV18 and TRBJ1-5; no clear D. The germline V gene has CDR1 KGHSH and CDR2 LQKENI. This CDR3 contains 13 residues. V lost 5 bases to trimming and J lost 0 bases, with 5 bases between them. As DNA, the CDR3 is TGTGCCAGCTCATCATATAGCAATCAGCCCCAGCATTTT. This encodes CASSSYSNQPQHF.

The chain joins TRBV6-1 to TRBJ2-7, with D possibly being TRBD2 (5 bases). The V gene lost 1 base and the J gene lost 5 bases, with 15 bases spanning the gap. Germline V gene sequence: CDR1 MNHNS, CDR2 SASEGT. The CDR3 is 15 amino acids. The CDR3 spells CASSEGGILVHEQYF. CDR3 nucleotide sequence: TGTGCCAGCAGTGAAGGAGGGATTTTGGTCCACGAGCAGTACTTC.

The V and J genes are TRBV6-6 and TRBJ1-2, with D uncertain. The CDR3 is 13 residues long. Germline-derived CDR1 and CDR2 are MNHNY and SVGAGI (reference sequence). V lost 2 bases and J 2 bases, leaving 6 bases between the germline ends. Here the CDR3 reads CASSYRVNYGYTF. In DNA form, the CDR3 reads TGTGCCAGCAGTTACAGGGTAAACTATGGCTACACCTTC.

The J gene is TRBJ1-2, the V gene TRBV2; perhaps TRBD1 as D (5 bases). CDR1 is SNHLY and CDR2 is FYNNEI in the germline V gene. This CDR3 has 13 residues. With 4 bases removed from V and 8 bases from J, the gap between germline ends came to 14 bases. The CDR3 bases are TGTGCCAGCAGTGTCGGGGGAGGGACGGGCTACACCTTC. Translation gives CASSVGGGTGYTF.

This chain joins TRBV7-7 and TRBJ2-5; no firm D call. The CDR3 spans 11 residues. V was shortened by 10 bases and J by 3 bases, with 9 bases between the two germline ends. Germline-derived CDR1 and CDR2 are SSHAT and FNYEAQ (reference sequence). CDR3 loop: CAIIKEETQYF. The CDR3 coding sequence is TGTGCCATCATAAAAGAAGAGACCCAGTACTTC.

The V call is TRBV7-9, the J call TRBJ1-2; tentatively, D is TRBD1 (5 bases). This CDR3 spans 14 amino acids. V was trimmed by 5 bases and J by 4 bases, leaving 14 bases between them. CDR1 is SEHNR and CDR2 is FQNEAQ in the germline V gene (reference sequence). The CDR3 nucleotides are TGTGCCAGCAGCCCCGGGGACTCGGCCTATGGCTACACCTTC. Translated: CASSPGDSAYGYTF.